The sequence of this TCR beta chain was determined in a study of T cell repertoires in cytomegalovirus infection (dated by TCRdb to the late 2010s). Regarding the complete study: The HLA type of each donor mattered for the analysis, because public TCR beta signatures pointed to carriage of CMV infection along with the matching HLA type. General conclusions and limits of the study: The ex vivo response was dominated by HLA-C-restricted CMV-specific TCR beta clonotypes, which also provided the single most frequent clonotype in two of eight donors. Carriers of CMV infection plus the relevant HLA type were discriminated by the cumulative frequency of public TCR beta family members in the study cohort and in an independent roughly 340-donor cohort.

The germline V gene provides CDR1 SGHTA and CDR2 FQGNSA. Here V drops 1 base and J drops 1 base, and the junction holds 5 bases not matched to any gene. The CDR3 has 16 amino acids, counting the end cysteine and phenylalanine. Left in the record is the CDR3 DNA by itself, 48 bases read in frame from the first base. This clonotype was recorded many times. This receptor's antigen is unknown. No clone much larger than this one lies a single base away; base qualities are absent. TCRdb records Illumina HiSeq 1500 as the sequencer. TCRdb reworked the public reads: Q25 trimming with fastp, MiXCR clone assembly, productive beta chains retained. Rows merge per CDR3 protein into single entries with the most common DNA and genes. For this sample the table gives more than 85,000 distinct CDR3 sequences, of which approximately 15% were detected only once. Of the sample, 8% falls within the top ten clones.

The chain was built from TRBV7-2 and TRBJ2-5; 8 of the junction bases match TRBD2. The sequenced sample consisted of PBMCs. The TCR sequence derives from a human donor in good health (CMV status not recorded). Some clones in this sample may be carry-over from other donors' samples. Here is the DNA: TGTGCCAGCAGCTTAGGTGGCGGGGGGATCCAAGAGACCCAGTACTTC. Its protein product is CASSLGGGGIQETQYF.